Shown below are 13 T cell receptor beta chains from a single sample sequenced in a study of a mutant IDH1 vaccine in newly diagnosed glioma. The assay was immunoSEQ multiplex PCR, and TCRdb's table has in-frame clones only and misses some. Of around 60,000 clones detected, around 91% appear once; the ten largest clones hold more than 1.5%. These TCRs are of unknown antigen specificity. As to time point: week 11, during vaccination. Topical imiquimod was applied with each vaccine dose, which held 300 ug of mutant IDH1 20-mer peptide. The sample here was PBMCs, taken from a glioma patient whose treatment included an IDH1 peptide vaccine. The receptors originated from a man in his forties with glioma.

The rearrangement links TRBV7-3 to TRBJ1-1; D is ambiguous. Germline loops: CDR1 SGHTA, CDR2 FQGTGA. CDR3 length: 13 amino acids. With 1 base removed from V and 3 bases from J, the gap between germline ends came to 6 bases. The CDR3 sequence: CASSLNIYTEAFF. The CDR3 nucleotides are TGTGCCAGCAGCTTAAACATTTACACTGAAGCTTTCTTT.

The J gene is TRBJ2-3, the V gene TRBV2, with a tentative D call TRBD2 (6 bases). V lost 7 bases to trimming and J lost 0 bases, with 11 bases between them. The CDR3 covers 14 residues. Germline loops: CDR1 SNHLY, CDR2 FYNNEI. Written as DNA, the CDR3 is TGTGCCAGCACTTCGGGACTCAGCACAGATACGCAGTATTTT. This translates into CASTSGLSTDTQYF.

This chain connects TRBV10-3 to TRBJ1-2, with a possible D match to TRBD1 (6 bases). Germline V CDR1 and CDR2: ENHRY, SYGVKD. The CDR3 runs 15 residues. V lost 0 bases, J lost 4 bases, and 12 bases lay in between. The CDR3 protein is CAISESRGLSYGYTF. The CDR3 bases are TGTGCCATCAGTGAGTCCCGGGGGCTGAGCTATGGCTACACCTTC.

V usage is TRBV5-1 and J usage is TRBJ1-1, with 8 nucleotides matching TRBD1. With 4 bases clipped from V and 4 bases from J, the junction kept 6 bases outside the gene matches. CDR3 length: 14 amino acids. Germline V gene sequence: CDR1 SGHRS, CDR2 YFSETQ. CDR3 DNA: TGCGCCAGCAGCGGCGACAGGGGCGTCACTGAAGCTTTCTTT. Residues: CASSGDRGVTEAFF.

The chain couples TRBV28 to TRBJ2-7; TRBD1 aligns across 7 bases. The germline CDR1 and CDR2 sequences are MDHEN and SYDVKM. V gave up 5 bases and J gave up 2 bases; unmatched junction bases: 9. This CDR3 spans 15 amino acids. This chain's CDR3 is CASSPQDRWAYEQYF. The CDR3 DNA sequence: TGTGCCAGCAGTCCCCAGGACAGGTGGGCCTACGAGCAGTACTTC. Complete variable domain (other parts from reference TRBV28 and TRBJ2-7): DVKVTQSSRYLVKRTGEKVFLECVQDMDHENMFWYRQDPGLGLRLIYFSYDVKMKEKGDIPEGYSVSREKKERFSLILESASTNQTSMYLCASSPQDRWAYEQYFGPGTRLTVT.

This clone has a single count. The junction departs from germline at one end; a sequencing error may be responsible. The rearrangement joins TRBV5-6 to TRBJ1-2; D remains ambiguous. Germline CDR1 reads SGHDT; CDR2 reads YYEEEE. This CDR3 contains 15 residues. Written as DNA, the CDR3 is TGTGCCAGCAGCTTGGCTATGGGATCTATCGGTGGCGACACCTTC. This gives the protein CASSLAMGSIGGDTF.

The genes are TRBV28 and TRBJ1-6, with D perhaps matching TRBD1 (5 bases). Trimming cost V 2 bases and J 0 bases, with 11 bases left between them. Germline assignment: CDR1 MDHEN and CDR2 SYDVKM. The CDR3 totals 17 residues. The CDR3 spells CASSLDSQSSYNSPLHF. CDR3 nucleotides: TGTGCCAGCAGTTTAGACAGTCAAAGCTCCTATAATTCACCCCTCCACTTT.

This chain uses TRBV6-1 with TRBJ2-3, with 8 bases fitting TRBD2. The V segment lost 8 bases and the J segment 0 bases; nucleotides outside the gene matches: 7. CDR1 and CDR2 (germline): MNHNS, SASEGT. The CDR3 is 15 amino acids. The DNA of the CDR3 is TGTGCCAGCGGGAGTCGGGGGGGAAGCACAGATACGCAGTATTTT. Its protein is CASGSRGGSTDTQYF.

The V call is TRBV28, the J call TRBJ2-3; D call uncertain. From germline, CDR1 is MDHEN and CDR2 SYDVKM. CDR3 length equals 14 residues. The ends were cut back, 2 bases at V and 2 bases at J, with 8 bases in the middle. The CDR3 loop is CASSLRRLTDTQYF. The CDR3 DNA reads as TGTGCCAGCAGTTTACGGCGGCTCACAGATACGCAGTATTTT. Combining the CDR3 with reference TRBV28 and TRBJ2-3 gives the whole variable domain DVKVTQSSRYLVKRTGEKVFLECVQDMDHENMFWYRQDPGLGLRLIYFSYDVKMKEKGDIPEGYSVSREKKERFSLILESASTNQTSMYLCASSLRRLTDTQYFGPGTRLTVL.

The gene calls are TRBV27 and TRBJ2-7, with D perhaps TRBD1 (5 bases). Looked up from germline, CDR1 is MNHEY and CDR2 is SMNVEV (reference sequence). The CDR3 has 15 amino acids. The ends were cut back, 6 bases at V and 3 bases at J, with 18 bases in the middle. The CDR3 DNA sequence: TGTGCCAGCAGACCCGACAAGGGGCGTTACTACGAGCAGTACGTC. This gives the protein CASRPDKGRYYEQYV.

The CDR3 loop reads CASNRIRDTQYF. As DNA, the CDR3 is TGTGCCAGTAATAGGATCAGGGATACGCAGTATTTT. The V call is TRBV19, the J call TRBJ2-3; D is unclear. Germline CDR1 reads LNHDA; CDR2 reads SQIVND (reference sequence). The length of the CDR3 is 12 residues. Trimming stripped 7 bases from V and 6 bases from J, with 11 bases between.

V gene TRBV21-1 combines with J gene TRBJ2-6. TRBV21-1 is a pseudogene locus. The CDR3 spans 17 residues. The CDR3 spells CASSKVKGSSGANVLTF. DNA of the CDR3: TGTGCCAGCAGCAAAGTTAAGGGGAGCTCTGGGGCCAACGTCCTGACTTTC.

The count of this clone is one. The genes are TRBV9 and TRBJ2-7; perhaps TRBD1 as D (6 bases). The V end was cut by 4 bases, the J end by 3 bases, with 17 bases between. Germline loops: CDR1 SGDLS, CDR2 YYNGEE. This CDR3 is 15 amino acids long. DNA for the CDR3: TGTGCCAGCAGCCCAAGGGGGACCGTTTACTACGAGCAGTACTTC. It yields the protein CASSPRGTVYYEQYF.